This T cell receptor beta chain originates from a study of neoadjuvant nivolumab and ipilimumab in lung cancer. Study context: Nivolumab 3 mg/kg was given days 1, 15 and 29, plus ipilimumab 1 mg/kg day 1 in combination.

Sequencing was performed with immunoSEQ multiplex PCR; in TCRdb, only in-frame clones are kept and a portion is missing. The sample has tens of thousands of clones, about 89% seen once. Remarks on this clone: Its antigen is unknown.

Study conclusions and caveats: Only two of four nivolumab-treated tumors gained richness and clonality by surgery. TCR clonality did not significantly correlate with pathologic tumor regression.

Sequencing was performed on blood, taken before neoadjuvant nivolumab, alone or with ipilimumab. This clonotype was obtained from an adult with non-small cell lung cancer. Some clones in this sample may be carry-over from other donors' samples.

The CDR3 DNA follows: TGCGCCAGCAGCCCGGTTGGGCAGGGGAATGAGCAGTTCTTC. Protein product: CASSPVGQGNEQFF. The chain couples TRBV5-1 to TRBJ2-1, with D possibly TRBD1 on 6 matching bases. The length of the CDR3 is 14 residues. Germline V lookup: CDR1 SGHRS, CDR2 YFSETQ. The V end lost 4 bases, the J end lost 7 bases, and 15 bases lay between the germline ends. The full variable domain, in which reference TRBV5-1 and TRBJ2-1 provide the parts outside the CDR3, is KAGVTQTPRYLIKTRGQQVTLSCSPISGHRSVSWYQQTPGQGLQFLFEYFSETQRNKGNFPGRFSGRQFSNSRSEMNVSTLELGDSALYLCASSPVGQGNEQFFGPGTRLTVL.